The T cell receptor beta chain under discussion was sequenced for a study of cytomegalovirus exposure and HLA in healthy donors. PCR involved 60 Vbeta and 13 Jbeta primers. This table comes from immunoSEQ multiplex PCR, and its TCRdb copy is limited to in-frame clones, with some not included. The table has under 250,000 clones, more than 60% seen once. V was trimmed by 3 bases and J by 1 base, leaving 12 bases between them. Germline loops: CDR1 SGHVS, CDR2 FQNEAQ. There are 15 residues in the CDR3. This clonotype was obtained from a man between 45 and 60 years old in good health and CMV-seronegative. This rearrangement joins TRBV7-8 to TRBJ1-1, with unresolved D. The sample consisted of PBMCs. Here the CDR3 DNA reads TGTGCCAGCAGCTTCAGGATAACTGAGAACACTGAAGCTTTCTTT. Amino acids: CASSFRITENTEAFF.